This TCR beta chain is drawn from a study of Ad26.COV2.S vaccination and SARS-CoV-2 variants. Study information: Among those in the COV1001 Ad26.COV2.S trial arm was the donor. Findings and caveats of the study: Estimates derived from TCR breadth and depth analyses may have underestimated total T cell responses.

Repertoires were generated with immunoSEQ multiplex PCR, while TCRdb's copy carries only in-frame clones and drops some. The table has roughly 400,000 clones, around nine tenths seen once. Trimming removed 5 bases at V and 5 bases at J, with 10 bases between. The germline CDR1 and CDR2 sequences are SGHAT and FQNNGV. This CDR3 has 13 amino acids. Note on this clone: Its cognate antigen is unknown.

The treatment was: 15 to 20 received Ad26.COV2.S at low or high dose, single or two shots; 5 received placebo; per-sample allocation not given. The samples were gathered on day 63 after the first injection of vaccine or placebo. The donor was a Boston adult aged 18-55 years. Vaccine was an Ad26 vector expressing Wuhan-strain SARS-CoV-2 spike. This chain joins TRBV11-2 and TRBJ2-1; tentatively, D is TRBD2 (5 bases). Sequenced here: peripheral blood, sampled in a trial of Ad26.COV2.S vaccine versus placebo. This sequence originates from a person between 18 and 60 years old who received the Ad26.COV2.S COVID-19 vaccine or a placebo. CDR3 loop: CASSPGLNNEQFF. The CDR3 DNA sequence: TGTGCCAGCAGCCCCGGACTCAACAATGAGCAGTTCTTC.